The 18 T cell receptor beta chains given below trace back to one sample, sequenced in a study of T cell repertoires in cytomegalovirus infection. TCRdb passed the reads through MiXCR, listing each CDR3 protein once. The data contain roughly 280,000 distinct CDR3 sequences, roughly 15% of them seen just once; the ten biggest clones take up roughly 9.7%. The specimen was PBMCs. These receptors all stem from a human donor in good health (CMV status not recorded). Some clones in this sample may be carry-over from other donors' samples.

This clonotype appeared many times. The chain combines TRBV27 with TRBJ1-2; weak D call: TRBD1 (5 bases). CDR1 is MNHEY, CDR2 SMNVEV, per germline (reference sequence). This CDR3 has 13 residues. Trimming left V 2 bases short and J 7 bases short, with 11 bases between. The CDR3 DNA sequence: TGTGCCAGCAGTTTACTCTCAGGGTCTGGCTACACCTTC. Amino acids: CASSLLSGSGYTF.

This clonotype was counted ten times or more. V usage is TRBV29-1 and J usage is TRBJ1-1, with no clear D. The CDR3 runs 14 residues. V was shortened by 5 bases and J by 1 base, with 14 bases between the two germline ends. Per the germline V gene, CDR1 is SQVTM and CDR2 is ANQGSEA. The CDR3 DNA sequence: TGCAGCGTTTCGAGGGCGGAAAAGAACACTGAAGCTTTCTTT. Translating gives CSVSRAEKNTEAFF.

This clonotype was counted ten times or more. The gene calls are TRBV7-2 and TRBJ1-1; possible D gene TRBD1, 5 bases. Trimming left V 1 base short and J 12 bases short, with 12 bases between. Germline assignment: CDR1 SGHTA and CDR2 FQGNSA. The CDR3 runs to 12 residues. DNA for the CDR3: TGTGCCAGCAGCTTAGTCAGGGTTCAAACTTTCTTT. Translation gives CASSLVRVQTFF.

In its sample, this clonotype was seen many times. The chain carries TRBV11-2 and TRBJ2-3; D might be TRBD1 (6 bases). Trimming took off 5 bases at V and 7 bases at J, with 16 bases between the two ends. This CDR3 comprises 14 residues. Germline V gene sequence: CDR1 SGHAT, CDR2 FQNNGV. CDR3 DNA sequence: TGTGCCAGCAGCCCTCGATTCGGGACAAATACGCAGTATTTT. It is translated as CASSPRFGTNTQYF.

This clonotype was found a few times. This chain links TRBV29-1 with TRBJ2-1, with D possibly being TRBD1 or TRBD2 (5 bases each). The CDR3 runs to 14 residues. Trimming shortened V by 4 bases and J by 8 bases, and 18 bases separated the two germline ends. Germline V lookup: CDR1 SQVTM, CDR2 ANQGSEA. For the CDR3, the DNA is TGCAGCGTTGCCCTGGGGACCATAACCGATGAGCAGTTCTTC. Its translation: CSVALGTITDEQFF.

J is TRBJ2-7 and V is TRBV2, with 10 bases that match TRBD1. Trimming cost V 2 bases and J 2 bases; bases outside gene matches: 3. Germline V CDR1 and CDR2: SNHLY, FYNNEI. The CDR3 runs 15 residues. Here the CDR3 reads CASSEIGQGAYEQYF. DNA for the CDR3: TGTGCCAGCAGTGAAATCGGACAGGGGGCCTACGAGCAGTACTTC. Full variable domain (rest looked up from reference TRBV2 and TRBJ2-7): EPEVTQTPSHQVTQMGQEVILRCVPISNHLYFYWYRQILGQKVEFLVSFYNNEISEKSEIFDDQFSVERPDGSNFTLKIRSTKLEDSAMYFCASSEIGQGAYEQYFGPGTRLTVT.

CDR3 bases: TGTGCCAGCAGCGCCTACAGGGGGAGGGAGTATGAGCAGTTCTTC. Translated: CASSAYRGREYEQFF. The rearrangement links TRBV7-2 to TRBJ2-1, with D perhaps TRBD1 (8 bases). This CDR3 spans 15 amino acids. Deletions cut 5 bases from V and 8 bases from J, with 19 bases between. Germline CDR1 reads SGHTA; CDR2 reads FQGNSA.

This chain joins TRBV7-2 and TRBJ2-2; D remains unclear. Germline CDR1 and CDR2: SGHTA and FQGNSA. CDR3 size: 13 residues. V was trimmed by 1 base and J by 7 bases, leaving 7 bases between them. CDR3 in amino acids: CASSLGVVGELFF. In DNA form, the CDR3 reads TGTGCCAGCAGCTTAGGGGTCGTCGGGGAGCTGTTTTTT.

This clonotype came up many times. The chain joins TRBV6-1 to TRBJ2-3, with 11 bases lining up with TRBD2. J lost 0 bases, V lost 7 bases, and 12 bases had no gene match. The CDR3 has 18 amino acids. Per germline, CDR1 MNHNS and CDR2 SASEGT. As DNA, the CDR3 is TGTGCCAGCACCCCCGAGGCTAGCGGGGGGACTAGCACAGATACGCAGTATTTT. Its translation is CASTPEASGGTSTDTQYF.

The sample holds many counts of this clonotype. The rearrangement joins TRBV7-2 to TRBJ2-2; maybe TRBD1 (5 bases). Germline V gene lookup returns CDR1 SGHTA and CDR2 FQGNSA. This CDR3 spans 17 amino acids. Trimming stripped 0 bases from V and 5 bases from J, with 16 bases between. The DNA of the CDR3 is TGTGCCAGCAGCTTAGCGCCAGGGCCTTCGAGGACCGGGGAGCTGTTTTTT. Its translation: CASSLAPGPSRTGELFF. The whole variable domain, filled in from reference TRBV7-2 and TRBJ2-2, reads GAGVSQSPSNKVTEKGKDVELRCDPISGHTALYWYRQSLGQGLEFLIYFQGNSAPDKSGLPSDRFSAERTGGSVSTLTIQRTQQEDSAVYLCASSLAPGPSRTGELFFGEGSRLTVL.

The sample holds many counts of this clonotype. The chain recombines TRBV7-2 with TRBJ2-7; 12 nucleotides match TRBD2. CDR1 and CDR2 (germline): SGHTA, FQGNSA. V dropped 5 bases and J dropped 3; count of bases not matched to a gene: 8. The CDR3 covers 16 residues. The CDR3 is CASSRTRTSGNYEQYF. As DNA, the CDR3 is TGTGCCAGCAGCCGGACCCGGACTAGCGGGAACTACGAGCAGTACTTC.

V is TRBV28 and J is TRBJ2-4, with 10 bases fitting TRBD2. Germline V gene lookup returns CDR1 MDHEN and CDR2 SYDVKM. The CDR3 contains 15 residues. V gave up 2 bases and J gave up 6 bases; unmatched junction bases: 4. The CDR3 DNA reads as TGTGCCAGCAGTTTAGTAGCGGGAGGTTTAAACATTCAGTACTTC. This gives the protein CASSLVAGGLNIQYF.

In this sample, this clonotype turned up a few times. The chain recombines TRBV5-1 with TRBJ1-1; maybe TRBD1 (5 bases). CDR3 length: 17 amino acids. V shed 4 bases and J shed 0 bases, with 19 bases lying between them. Germline CDR1 and CDR2: SGHRS and YFSETQ. CDR3 residues: CASSREGLEGLNTEAFF. CDR3 DNA sequence: TGCGCCAGCAGCCGCGAGGGGTTGGAGGGGCTGAACACTGAAGCTTTCTTT.

This clonotype was recorded at least ten times. This chain links TRBV28 with TRBJ2-7, with D perhaps assigned TRBD1 or TRBD2 (5 bases each). The CDR3 loop spans 15 amino acids. The germline CDR1 and CDR2 sequences are MDHEN and SYDVKM. V was pared by 7 bases and J by 1 base, with 17 bases between. The CDR3 DNA reads as TGTGCCAGCACCGAGCTAACCGGGGCATCCTACGAGCAGTACTTC. Translating it yields CASTELTGASYEQYF.

The chain combines TRBV27 with TRBJ1-5, with unresolved D. The ends were cut back, 5 bases at V and 6 bases at J, with 14 bases in the middle. From germline, CDR1 is MNHEY and CDR2 SMNVEV (reference sequence). The CDR3 length is 14 residues. This CDR3 reads CASSPVRGGQPQHF. The CDR3 DNA reads TGTGCCAGCAGTCCGGTCCGTGGTGGTCAGCCCCAGCATTTT.

In its sample, this clonotype was seen many times. In DNA, the CDR3 is TGTGCCAGCAGCTTGGGGACTAGTCAGAATGAGCAGTTCTTC. Protein: CASSLGTSQNEQFF. The chain is built from TRBV7-8 and TRBJ2-1; TRBD2 agrees at 8 bases. CDR3 length: 14 residues. The V gene's germline CDR1 is SGHVS and CDR2 FQNEAQ. Losses at the gene ends were 3 bases for V and 7 bases for J; bases not matched to a gene: 5.

The sample holds many counts of this clonotype. The chain employs TRBV6-5 and TRBJ2-6, with TRBD1 as a possible D gene (5 bases). Between the trimmed V and J ends, which lost 6 bases and 4 bases, there was a span of 16 bases. Germline V gene lookup returns CDR1 MNHEY and CDR2 SVGAGI. The CDR3 loop spans 16 amino acids. In DNA form, the CDR3 reads TGTGCCAGCAGAAGGGGTGTGTCGGGCGGGGCCAACGTCCTGACTTTC. Its protein product is CASRRGVSGGANVLTF.

This clonotype was detected a few times. This chain uses TRBV5-5 with TRBJ1-1; D is unresolved. Germline lookup yields CDR1 SGHKS and CDR2 YYEKEE (reference sequence). This CDR3 comprises 14 residues. V was shortened by 3 bases and J by 1 base, with 10 bases between the two germline ends. The CDR3 DNA follows: TGTGCCAGCAGCTGGTCTCCGGGGAACACTGAAGCTTTCTTT. This gives the protein CASSWSPGNTEAFF.